This TCR beta chain stems from a study of T cells of healthy individuals. The CDR3 loop spans 14 amino acids. V lost 4 bases and J 1 base, leaving 12 bases between the germline ends. The germline CDR1 and CDR2 sequences are SGHRS and YFSETQ. From the 5' RACE reads, TCRdb called clonotypes with MiXCR, one entry per CDR3 protein. The profile shows about 53,000 distinct CDR3 sequences, around 15% of them singletons. This receptor was taken from a human donor in good health. The chain has TRBV5-1 and TRBJ2-7, with D possibly matching TRBD1 (6 bases). The CDR3 region has the DNA TGCGCCAGCAGCAACATACAGGGATCCTACGAGCAGTACTTC. This codes for CASSNIQGSYEQYF.